The T cell receptor (beta chain) described here comes from a study of T cell responses to AZD1222 COVID-19 vaccine. TCRdb keeps only in-frame clones here, not all; method: immunoSEQ multiplex PCR. The table has about 100,000 clones, about nine tenths seen once. A word on this clone: The antigen is not known.

Study conclusions and caveats: Donor demographics were predominantly white British with a female majority; clonal diversity may be underestimated. Repertoire collection took place solely once the T cell response had peaked. CD4 TCRs covered the whole spike, strongest at regions 160-218 and 743-854.

Between the trimmed V and J ends, which lost 4 bases and 4 bases, there was a span of 11 bases. The germline V gene has CDR1 KGHSH and CDR2 LQKENI. The CDR3 contains 14 residues. This TCR came from an adult in good health. Sequencing was performed on peripheral blood, taken on day 0 of AZD1222 vaccination. This rearrangement joins TRBV18 to TRBJ1-5, with D maybe TRBD1 (5 bases). The CDR3 spells CASSRQGENQPQHF. DNA for the CDR3: TGTGCCAGCTCACGTCAGGGCGAAAATCAGCCCCAGCATTTT.